This is a list of T cell receptor beta chains from one sample in a study of cytomegalovirus exposure and HLA in healthy donors. The table came from immunoSEQ multiplex PCR; TCRdb's copy has only in-frame clones and leaves some out. The sample contains 150,000 to 250,000 clones, 81% of which appear only once. Material: PBMCs. The receptors come from a woman aged 30 to 39 in good health and CMV-seronegative. Both conserved end residues are part of each CDR3. D genes are given only for firm matches. Expanded clones get a size class; other rows say once, few or many, or leave the size out.

j_call d_call v_call cdr3_length clone_size cdr3_nt cdr3_aa
TRBJ2-5 TRBD2 TRBV6-5 15 NA TGTGCCAGCAGTCCGCGGGGGGGCCTCGGAGGGACCCAGTACTTC CASSPRGGLGGTQYF
TRBJ2-3 NA TRBV5-1 17 once TGCGCCAGCAGCTTGGCAGGGGTCAGGGTTGAGACAGATACGCAGTATTTT CASSLAGVRVETDTQYF
TRBJ2-3 TRBD2 TRBV5-1 16 NA TGCGCCAGCAGCTTGGATCCGGGAGGGAGCACAGATACGCAGTATTTT CASSLDPGGSTDTQYF
TRBJ1-2 TRBD1 TRBV7-9 15 NA TGTGCCAGCAGCCCACAGGGGATCGCTAACTATGGCTACACCTTC CASSPQGIANYGYTF
TRBJ1-1 NA TRBV2 15 once TGTGCCAGCAGTGAGTTAGGGGTTGTCGGCACTGAAGCTTTCTTT CASSELGVVGTEAFF
TRBJ1-1 NA TRBV30 13 NA TGTGCCTGGTTTGGCGACAGGTACACTGAAGCTTTCTTT CAWFGDRYTEAFF
TRBJ2-3 TRBD2 TRBV5-4 13 NA TGTGCCACACAACAGCGGGATAGAGGTACGCAGTATTTT CATQQRDRGTQYF
TRBJ2-3 TRBD2 TRBV9 15 NA TGTGCCAGCAGCCCACCCGCGGGGGGGTCGGGTACGCAGTATTTT CASSPPAGGSGTQYF
TRBJ2-3 NA TRBV5-1 12 few TGCGCCAGCAGCCTTAGCACAGATACGCAGTATTTT CASSLSTDTQYF
TRBJ1-2 TRBD1 TRBV30 12 few TGTGGCGGGGACAGGGGGAACTATGGCTACACCTTC CGGDRGNYGYTF
TRBJ2-7 TRBD1 TRBV30 12 NA TGTGCCTGGGGACAGGGGGACCACGAGCAGTACTTC CAWGQGDHEQYF
TRBJ1-6 NA TRBV10-1 14 NA TGCGCCTTTTGCTTGGGGGCTAGGAATTCACCCCTCCACTTT CAFCLGARNSPLHF
TRBJ1-3 NA TRBV5-1 12 NA TGCGCCAGCAGAGATCTAGGAAACACCATATATTTT CASRDLGNTIYF
TRBJ2-5 TRBD1 TRBV5-1 14 NA TGCGCCAGCAGCTTGCAGGGACAGCAAGAGACCCAGTACTTC CASSLQGQQETQYF
TRBJ2-1 TRBD2 TRBV5-5 12 few TGTGCCAGCAGGGGGGAGGGCGATGAGCAGTTCTTC CASRGEGDEQFF
TRBJ2-1 TRBD2 TRBV7-9 16 NA TGTGCCAGCAGCTACCTAGCGGGAGGGCCGGGTAATGAGCAGTTCTTC CASSYLAGGPGNEQFF
TRBJ1-2 TRBD1 TRBV5-4 14 NA TGTGCCAGCAGCCAGGGACAGGGGAAATATGGCTACACCTTC CASSQGQGKYGYTF
TRBJ2-1 TRBD2 TRBV7-6 16 NA TGTGCCAGCAGCTCGGGACTAGCGGGGGGGCCTAACGAGCAGTTCTTC CASSSGLAGGPNEQFF
TRBJ1-2 TRBD1 TRBV28 16 once TGTGCCAGCAGTTTAAGTCCCTCAGGGGGACGCTATGGCTACACCTTC CASSLSPSGGRYGYTF
TRBJ1-2 TRBD1 TRBV2 15 NA TGTGCCAGCAGCTCCTTCCGGACAGGGGAGGGTGGCTACACCTTC CASSSFRTGEGGYTF
TRBJ2-1 NA TRBV19 14 NA TGTGCCAGTAGCCGGAGCCCCGTTAGCAATGAGCAGTTCTTC CASSRSPVSNEQFF
TRBJ2-7 NA TRBV28 11 few TGTGCCAGCAGTTCCACCTACGAGCAGTACTTC CASSSTYEQYF
TRBJ2-1 TRBD1 TRBV30 15 NA TGTGCCTGGAGTGCCCGGGACAGGGCAAACAATGAGCAGTTCTTC CAWSARDRANNEQFF
TRBJ2-1 TRBD2 TRBV11-2 17 few TGTGCCAGCAGCGCCGAACAAAAGCGGGAGGGCCTCAATGAGCAGTTCTTC CASSAEQKREGLNEQFF
TRBJ2-2 NA TRBV11-2 15 NA TGTGCCAGCAGCTTAGTAGCATTGGGGCCCGGGGAGCTGTTTTTT CASSLVALGPGELFF
TRBJ1-1 NA TRBV7-6 13 NA TGTGCCAGCAGCCCTACAGCTATTACTGAAGCTTTCTTT CASSPTAITEAFF
TRBJ1-2 NA TRBV20-1 11 NA TGCAGTGCCTCGGGACGGGGGAGCTACACCTTC CSASGRGSYTF
TRBJ1-4 TRBD1 TRBV6-6 15 NA TGTGCCAGCAGTTACCAAGACAGGGTGCGCGAAAAACTGTTTTTT CASSYQDRVREKLFF
TRBJ1-2 NA TRBV27 17 NA TGTGCCAGCAGAATCACCCTAGCCCCCACGGGCGCCTATGGCTACACCTTC CASRITLAPTGAYGYTF
TRBJ1-5 NA TRBV12-5 13 few TGTGCTAGTGGGGCCTTCCTCAATCAGCCCCAGCATTTT CASGAFLNQPQHF
TRBJ1-1 NA TRBV9 15 once TGTGCCAGCAGCGTAGACAGGCACCCGGGCACTGAAGCTTTCTTT CASSVDRHPGTEAFF
TRBJ1-1 NA TRBV19 14 NA TGTGCCAGTACCATGGAGGGTTTGATGACTGAAGCTTTCTTT CASTMEGLMTEAFF
TRBJ1-1 NA TRBV7-2 18 NA TGTGCCAGCAGCCGATCAAAGAGGAGGGGATCATGGAACACTGAAGCTTTCTTT CASSRSKRRGSWNTEAFF
TRBJ1-1 TRBD1 TRBV10-3 14 few TGTGCCATCAGGGGGACAGCCCTTAACACTGAAGCTTTCTTT CAIRGTALNTEAFF
TRBJ1-1 TRBD1 TRBV19 15 few TGTGCCACAAATCTTCAACAGGGGACGAACACTGAAGCTTTCTTT CATNLQQGTNTEAFF
TRBJ1-6 TRBD1 TRBV25-1 16 NA TGTGCCAGCAGTGGACAGGGGGGCGCCTATAATTCACCCCTCCACTTT CASSGQGGAYNSPLHF
TRBJ1-2 TRBD1 TRBV5-4 17 NA TGTGCCAGCAGCTTGTTTGGGACAGGGGCCCTCGGGTATGGCTACACCTTC CASSLFGTGALGYGYTF
TRBJ1-6 TRBD1 TRBV6-5 15 NA TGTGCCAGCAGCCTAGGGGACAGAACTAATTCACCCCTCCACTTT CASSLGDRTNSPLHF
TRBJ2-1 NA TRBV27 16 NA TGTGCCAGCAGCCCATACAGGGTAATCTCCTACAATGAGCAGTTCTTC CASSPYRVISYNEQFF